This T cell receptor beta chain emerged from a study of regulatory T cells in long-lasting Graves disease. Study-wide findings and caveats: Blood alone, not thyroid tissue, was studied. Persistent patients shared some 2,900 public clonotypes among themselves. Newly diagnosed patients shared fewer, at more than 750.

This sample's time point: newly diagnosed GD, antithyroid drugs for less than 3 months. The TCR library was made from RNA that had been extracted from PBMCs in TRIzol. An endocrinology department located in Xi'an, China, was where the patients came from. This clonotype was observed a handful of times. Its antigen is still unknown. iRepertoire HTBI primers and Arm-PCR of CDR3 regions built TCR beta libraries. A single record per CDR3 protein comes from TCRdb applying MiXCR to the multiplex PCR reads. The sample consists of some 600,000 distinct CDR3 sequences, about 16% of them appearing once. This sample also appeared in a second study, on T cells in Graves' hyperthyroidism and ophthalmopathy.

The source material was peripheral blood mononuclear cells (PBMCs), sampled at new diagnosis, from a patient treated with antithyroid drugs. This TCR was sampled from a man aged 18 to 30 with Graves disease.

The CDR3 DNA reads TGTGCTACGGACATCGGGCAGACCTACAATGAGCAGTTCTTC. The encoded protein is CATDIGQTYNEQFF. The rearrangement links TRBV11-2 to TRBJ2-1; the D gene is possibly TRBD1 (5 bases). This CDR3 has 14 amino acids. Germline V gene sequence: CDR1 SGHAT, CDR2 FQNNGV.